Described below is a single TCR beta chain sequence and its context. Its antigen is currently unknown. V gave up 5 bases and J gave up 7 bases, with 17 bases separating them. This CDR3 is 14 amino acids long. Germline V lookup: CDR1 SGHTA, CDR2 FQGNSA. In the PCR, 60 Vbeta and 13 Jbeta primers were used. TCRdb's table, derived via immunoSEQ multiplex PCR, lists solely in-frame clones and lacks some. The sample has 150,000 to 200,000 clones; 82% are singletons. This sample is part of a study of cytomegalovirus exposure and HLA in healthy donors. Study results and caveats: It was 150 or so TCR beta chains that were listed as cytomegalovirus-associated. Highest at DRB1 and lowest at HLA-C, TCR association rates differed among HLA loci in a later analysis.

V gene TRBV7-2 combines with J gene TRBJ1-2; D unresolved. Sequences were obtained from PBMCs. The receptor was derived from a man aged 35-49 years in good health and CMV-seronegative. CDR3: CASSPRPIVLGYTF. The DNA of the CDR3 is TGTGCCAGCAGCCCCCGCCCCATAGTACTTGGCTACACCTTC.